These 20 T cell receptor beta chains came from one sample sequenced in a study of T cell clonotyping in hematopoietic cell transplantation. Noted time point: recipient sample about 28 days before transplant, after cytoreduction. Clones were sequenced by immunoSEQ multiplex PCR, and TCRdb holds only the in-frame ones, with some missing. The sample yields about 69,000 clones, less than 96% seen once. Source: peripheral blood mononuclear cells, taken before stem cell transplant. The source is a woman in her forties or fifties with acute myeloid leukemia. Some clones in this sample may be carry-over from other donors' samples.

The chain combines TRBV5-1 with TRBJ2-1; 9 nucleotides match TRBD2. Germline CDR1 SGHRS, CDR2 YFSETQ. The CDR3 extends over 19 amino acids. V lost 0 bases to trimming and J lost 0 bases; unmatched junction nucleotides: 10. CDR3 residues: CASSLASAGGLISYNEQFF. CDR3 bases: TGCGCCAGCAGCTTGGCTTCCGCGGGGGGGTTGATCTCCTACAATGAGCAGTTCTTC.

This chain uses TRBV29-1 with TRBJ1-1, with no clear D. The germline gives CDR1 SQVTM, CDR2 ANQGSEA. The CDR3 is 12 amino acids. V was cut by 4 bases and J by 7 bases, with 13 bases left in between. This CDR3 reads CSVGEGALEAFF. The CDR3, as DNA: TGCAGCGTTGGCGAGGGAGCCCTTGAAGCTTTCTTT.

In DNA, the CDR3 is TGTGCCAGCACTACGGGCCTCACAGGGACTTCTGGAAACACCATATATTTT. Translated: CASTTGLTGTSGNTIYF. The chain couples TRBV28 to TRBJ1-3; perhaps TRBD1 as D (6 bases). V lost 7 bases and J lost 1, with 20 bases in between. The CDR3 loop spans 17 amino acids. The germline V gene has CDR1 MDHEN and CDR2 SYDVKM.

The sample holds one count of this clone. The V call is TRBV21-1, the J call TRBJ2-3; the D call of TRBD2 is as the table states it, not checked on the DNA. TRBV21-1 is assigned pseudogene status. The CDR3 is 15 residues long. CDR3 nucleotides: TGTGCCAGCGGGTTTGGACTAGCGGGAGTAGATACGCAGTATTTT. Translated: CASGFGLAGVDTQYF.

This clone was observed once. The chain has TRBV7-3 and TRBJ2-5; no reliable D call. Looked up from germline, CDR1 is SGHTA and CDR2 is FQGTGA. V was pared by 11 bases and J by 4 bases, with 17 bases between. The CDR3 contains 13 residues. DNA of the CDR3: TGTGCCTTGGAGTCGAGAATCTCAGAGACCCAGTACTTC. As protein: CALESRISETQYF.

The chain is built from TRBV25-1 and TRBJ1-3, with D unresolved. Per the germline V gene, CDR1 is MGHDK and CDR2 is SYGVNS. This CDR3 has 11 residues. V gave up 5 bases and J gave up 3 bases, with 2 bases separating them. The CDR3 DNA reads TGTGCCAGCAGTCTTGGAAACACCATATATTTT. Protein product: CASSLGNTIYF.

This rearrangement joins TRBV2 to TRBJ1-1, with D uncertain. Germline CDR1 is SNHLY and CDR2 is FYNNEI. V lost 7 bases and J lost 2, with 5 bases in between. The CDR3 is 11 amino acids. CDR3 coding DNA: TGTGCCAGCAATCAAAACACTGAAGCTTTCTTT. It is translated as CASNQNTEAFF.

This chain connects TRBV5-6 to TRBJ2-2, with 13 bases fitting TRBD2. Germline CDR1 reads SGHDT; CDR2 reads YYEEEE. The CDR3 covers 19 residues. The V segment lost 0 bases and the J segment 5 bases; nucleotides outside the gene matches: 10. The CDR3 DNA follows: TGTGCCAGCAGCTTGGCAGTAGGACTAGCGGGGGCAGGGACCGGGGAGCTGTTTTTT. Amino acids: CASSLAVGLAGAGTGELFF.

This sequence joins TRBV2 and TRBJ1-3, with 9 positions matching TRBD1. CDR1 is SNHLY, CDR2 FYNNEI, per germline. The CDR3 loop spans 16 amino acids. V was pared by 6 bases and J by 2 bases, with 8 bases of the junction left unmatched. This chain's CDR3 is CASSDGGTGPGNTIYF. For the CDR3, the DNA is TGTGCCAGCAGCGACGGGGGGACAGGGCCTGGAAACACCATATATTTT.

This chain joins TRBV5-1 and TRBJ2-7; no clear D gene. The CDR3 has 16 residues. The germline V gene has CDR1 SGHRS and CDR2 YFSETQ. V lost 2 bases to trimming and J lost 3 bases, with 18 bases between them. CDR3 nucleotides: TGCGCCAGCAGCTTCGGCCTTAGTCAATTTCGCTACGAGCAGTACTTC. Translating gives CASSFGLSQFRYEQYF.

The rearrangement uses TRBV30 and TRBJ2-7, with 9 nucleotides matching TRBD1. After removal of 0 bases from V and 3 bases from J, the junction contained 3 bases not matched to a gene. CDR1 GTSNPN and CDR2 SVGIG come from the germline V gene (reference sequence). This CDR3 has 14 amino acids. CDR3 protein: CAWSVQGADYEQYF. The DNA of the CDR3 is TGTGCCTGGAGTGTACAGGGGGCTGACTACGAGCAGTACTTC.

V is TRBV28 and J is TRBJ1-5; 8 bases are shared with TRBD1. Trimming removed 6 bases from V and 6 bases from J; junction bases left unmatched: 10. CDR3 size: 15 residues. Germline CDR1 MDHEN, CDR2 SYDVKM. CDR3 coding DNA: TGTGCCAGCAGACATGACAGGGGTACTCCTCAGCCCCAGCATTTT. This translates into CASRHDRGTPQPQHF.

This chain uses TRBV11-3 with TRBJ1-1; 7 bases are a match to TRBD1. The germline gives CDR1 SGHNT, CDR2 YENEEA. The CDR3 has 15 amino acids. V lost 1 base to trimming and J lost 2 bases; unmatched junction nucleotides: 4. CDR3 DNA sequence: TGTGCCAGCAGCTTAGGAGCAGGGGGAAACACTGAAGCTTTCTTT. It encodes CASSLGAGGNTEAFF. The whole variable domain, remainder taken from reference TRBV11-3 and TRBJ1-1, is EAGVVQSPRYKIIEKKQPVAFWCNPISGHNTLYWYLQNLGQGPELLIRYENEEAVDDSQLPKDRFSAERLKGVDSTLKIQPAELGDSAVYLCASSLGAGGNTEAFFGQGTRLTVV.

The chain employs TRBV7-2 and TRBJ1-1; possible D gene TRBD1, 5 bases. The CDR3 runs to 16 residues. Per germline, CDR1 SGHTA and CDR2 FQGNSA. V was shortened by 6 bases and J by 1 base, with 18 bases between the two germline ends. In nucleotides, the CDR3 is TGTGCCAGCAGTACGAATCTCCTTGGGGGGAACACTGAAGCTTTCTTT. Translation gives CASSTNLLGGNTEAFF.

The chain combines TRBV19 with TRBJ2-7; TRBD1 matches at 7 bases. V shed 4 bases, J shed 5 bases, and the junction held 11 bases outside the gene matches. From germline, CDR1 is LNHDA and CDR2 SQIVND (reference sequence). The CDR3 is 15 residues long. CDR3 sequence reads: CASSSFYRGLNEQYF. The CDR3 DNA follows: TGTGCCAGTAGTAGTTTTTACAGGGGCCTCAACGAGCAGTACTTC.

The chain carries TRBV10-2 and TRBJ2-3; 10 nucleotides line up with TRBD2. The CDR3 length is 14 residues. Germline-derived CDR1 and CDR2 are WSHSY and SAAADI. The ends lost 8 bases at V and 7 bases at J; junction bases unmatched: 9. CDR3 loop: CASGSSGGTYTQYF. The CDR3 DNA reads as TGCGCCAGCGGGTCTAGCGGGGGTACTTATACGCAGTATTTT.

The chain has TRBV4-2 and TRBJ2-1; D uncertain. CDR1 and CDR2 (germline): LGHNA, YNFKEQ. Trimming left V 0 bases short and J 0 bases short, with 6 bases between. The CDR3 runs to 15 residues. The CDR3 DNA reads TGTGCCAGCAGCCAAGATGGTAACTCCTACAATGAGCAGTTCTTC. Translation gives CASSQDGNSYNEQFF.

The chain links TRBV9 to TRBJ2-2; 9 nucleotides line up with TRBD1. Germline V gene sequence: CDR1 SGDLS, CDR2 YYNGEE. The CDR3 contains 16 residues. Unmatched junction bases numbered 5, after V lost 3 bases and J lost 2 bases. The CDR3 coding sequence is TGTGCCAGCAGCGCACCGGGACAGGGTAACACCGGGGAGCTGTTTTTT. Protein: CASSAPGQGNTGELFF.

The rearrangement uses TRBV5-8 and TRBJ2-1; 7 bases fit TRBD1. The CDR3 loop spans 19 amino acids. Germline V gene sequence: CDR1 SGHTS, CDR2 YDEGEE. V was pared by 3 bases and J by 7 bases, with 22 bases of the junction left unmatched. The DNA of the CDR3 is TGTGCCAGCAGCTCCGGGACAGTTACGTTACAGGTATCGGGGAATGAGCAGTTCTTC. This sequence encodes CASSSGTVTLQVSGNEQFF.

This sequence joins TRBV5-6 and TRBJ2-5, with TRBD2 identical over 7 bases. In germline, CDR1 is SGHDT, CDR2 YYEEEE. This CDR3 comprises 13 residues. V shed 7 bases, J shed 4 bases, and the junction held 7 bases outside the gene matches. In nucleotides, the CDR3 is TGTGCCAGCGGAGGACTAGAAGGAGAGACCCAGTACTTC. This gives the protein CASGGLEGETQYF.